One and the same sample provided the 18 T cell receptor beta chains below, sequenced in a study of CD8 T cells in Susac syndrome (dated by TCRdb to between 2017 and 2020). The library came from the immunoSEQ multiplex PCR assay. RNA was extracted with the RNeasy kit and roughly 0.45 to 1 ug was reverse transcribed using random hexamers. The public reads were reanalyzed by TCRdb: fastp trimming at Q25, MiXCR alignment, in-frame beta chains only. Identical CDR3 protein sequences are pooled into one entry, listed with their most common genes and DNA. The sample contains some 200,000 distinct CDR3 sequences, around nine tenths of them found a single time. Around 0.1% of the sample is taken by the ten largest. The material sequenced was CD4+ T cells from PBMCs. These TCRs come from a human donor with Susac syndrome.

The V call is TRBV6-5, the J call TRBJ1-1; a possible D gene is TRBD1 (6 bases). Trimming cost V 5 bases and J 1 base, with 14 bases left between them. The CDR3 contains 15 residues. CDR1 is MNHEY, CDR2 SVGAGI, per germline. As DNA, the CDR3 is TGTGCCAGCAGTCGGACAGACTCGGGGAACACTGAAGCTTTCTTT. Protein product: CASSRTDSGNTEAFF.

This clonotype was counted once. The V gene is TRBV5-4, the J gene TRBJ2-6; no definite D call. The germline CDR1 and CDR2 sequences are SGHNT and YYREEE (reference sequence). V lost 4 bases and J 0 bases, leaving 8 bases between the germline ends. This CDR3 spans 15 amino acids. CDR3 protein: CASSRIDSGANVLTF. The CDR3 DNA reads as TGTGCCAGCAGCAGAATAGACTCTGGGGCCAACGTCCTGACTTTC.

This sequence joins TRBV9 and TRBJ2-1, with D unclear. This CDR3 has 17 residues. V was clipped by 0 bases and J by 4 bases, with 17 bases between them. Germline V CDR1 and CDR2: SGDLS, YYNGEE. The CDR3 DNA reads TGTGCCAGCAGCGTAGAATCGGTAGCTTCACTTTACAATGAGCAGTTCTTC. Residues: CASSVESVASLYNEQFF.

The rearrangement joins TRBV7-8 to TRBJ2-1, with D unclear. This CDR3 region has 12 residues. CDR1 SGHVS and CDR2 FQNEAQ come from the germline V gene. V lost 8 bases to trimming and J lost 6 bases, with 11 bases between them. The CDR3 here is CASVGFSNEQFF. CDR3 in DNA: TGTGCCAGCGTGGGGTTTAGCAATGAGCAGTTCTTC.

The CDR3 loop is CSGLLQPGLAGGPGTDTQYF. The CDR3, as DNA: TGCAGTGGACTCCTCCAACCGGGACTAGCGGGGGGGCCGGGGACAGATACGCAGTATTTT. This rearrangement joins TRBV20-1 to TRBJ2-3, with TRBD2 identical over 16 bases. This CDR3 is 20 amino acids long. Germline V gene sequence: CDR1 DFQATT, CDR2 SNEGSKA (reference sequence). The V gene end was trimmed by 7 bases and the J gene end by 3 bases; junction bases not matched to a gene: 19.

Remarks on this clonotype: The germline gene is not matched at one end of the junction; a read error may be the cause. CDR3 in DNA: TGTACCAGCAGCTTAGGCACAGCCGGGACAGGGAATGAAAAACTGTTTTTT. It codes for CTSSLGTAGTGNEKLFF. This chain links TRBV11-2 with TRBJ1-4; 9 positions match TRBD1. The CDR3 contains 17 residues. Germline V gene sequence: CDR1 SGHAT, CDR2 FQNNGV. The entire variable domain, with the rest obtained from reference TRBV11-2 and TRBJ1-4, is as follows: EAGVAQSPRYKIIEKRQSVAFWCNPISGHATLYWYQQILGQGPKLLIQFQNNGVVDDSQLPKDRFSAERLKGVDSTLKIQPAKLEDSAVYLCTSSLGTAGTGNEKLFFGSGTQLSVL.

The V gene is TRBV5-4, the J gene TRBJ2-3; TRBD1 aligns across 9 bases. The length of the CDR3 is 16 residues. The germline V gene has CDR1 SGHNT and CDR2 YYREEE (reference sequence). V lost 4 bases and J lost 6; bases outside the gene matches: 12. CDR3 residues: CASSPGQGPLLDTQYF. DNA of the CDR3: TGTGCCAGCAGCCCGGGACAGGGTCCCTTGTTGGATACGCAGTATTTT.

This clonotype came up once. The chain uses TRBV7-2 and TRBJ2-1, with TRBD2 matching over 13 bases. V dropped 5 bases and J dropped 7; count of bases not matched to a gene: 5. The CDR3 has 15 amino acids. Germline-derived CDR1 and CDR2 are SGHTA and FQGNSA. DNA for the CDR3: TGTGCCAGCAGCCTTACTAGCGGGGGGGCGAATGAGCAGTTCTTC. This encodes CASSLTSGGANEQFF.

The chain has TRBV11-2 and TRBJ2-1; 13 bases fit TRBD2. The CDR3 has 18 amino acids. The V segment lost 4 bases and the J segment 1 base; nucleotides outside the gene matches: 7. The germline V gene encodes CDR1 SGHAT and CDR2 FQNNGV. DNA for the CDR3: TGTGCCAGCAGCTCCGGGACTAGCGGGACTTTATCCTACAATGAGCAGTTCTTC. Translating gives CASSSGTSGTLSYNEQFF.

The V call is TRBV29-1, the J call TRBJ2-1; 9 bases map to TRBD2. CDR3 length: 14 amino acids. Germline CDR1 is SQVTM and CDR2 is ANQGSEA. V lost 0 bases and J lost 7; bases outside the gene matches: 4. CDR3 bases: TGCAGCGTTGAAGATTCTAGCGGGGTGAATGAGCAGTTCTTC. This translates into CSVEDSSGVNEQFF.

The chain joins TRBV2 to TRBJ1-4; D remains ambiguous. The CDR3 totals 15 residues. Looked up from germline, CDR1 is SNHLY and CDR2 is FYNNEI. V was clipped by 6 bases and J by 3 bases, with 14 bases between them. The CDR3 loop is CASRENRTPNEKLFF. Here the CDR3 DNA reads TGTGCCAGCAGAGAAAACAGAACGCCTAATGAAAAACTGTTTTTT. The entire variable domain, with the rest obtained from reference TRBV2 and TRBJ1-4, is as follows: EPEVTQTPSHQVTQMGQEVILRCVPISNHLYFYWYRQILGQKVEFLVSFYNNEISEKSEIFDDQFSVERPDGSNFTLKIRSTKLEDSAMYFCASRENRTPNEKLFFGSGTQLSVL.

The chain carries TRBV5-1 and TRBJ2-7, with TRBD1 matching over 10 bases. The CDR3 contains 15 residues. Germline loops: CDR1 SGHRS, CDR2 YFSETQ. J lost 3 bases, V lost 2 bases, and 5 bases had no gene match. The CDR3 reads CASSFRDRGFYEQYF. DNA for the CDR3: TGCGCCAGCAGCTTCAGGGACAGGGGCTTCTACGAGCAGTACTTC.

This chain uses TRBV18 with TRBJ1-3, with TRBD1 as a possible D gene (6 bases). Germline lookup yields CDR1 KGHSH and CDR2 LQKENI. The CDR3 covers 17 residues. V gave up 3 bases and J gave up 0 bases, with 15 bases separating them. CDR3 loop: CASSPGHRISSGNTIYF. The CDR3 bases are TGTGCCAGCTCACCGGGACATCGGATTAGCTCTGGAAACACCATATATTTT.

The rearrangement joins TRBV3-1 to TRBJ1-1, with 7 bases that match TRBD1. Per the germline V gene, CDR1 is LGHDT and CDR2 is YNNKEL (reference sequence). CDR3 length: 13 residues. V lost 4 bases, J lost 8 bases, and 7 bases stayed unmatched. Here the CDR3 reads CASSLDRLSEAFF. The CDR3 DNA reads TGTGCCAGCAGCCTGGACAGGTTGAGCGAAGCTTTCTTT.

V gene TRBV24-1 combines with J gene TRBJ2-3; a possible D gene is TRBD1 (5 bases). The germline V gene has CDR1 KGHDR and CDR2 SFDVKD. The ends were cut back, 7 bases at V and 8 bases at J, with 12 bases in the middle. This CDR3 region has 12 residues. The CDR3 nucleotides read TGTGCCACCAGACAGGAAACTTTTACGCAGTATTTT. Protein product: CATRQETFTQYF.

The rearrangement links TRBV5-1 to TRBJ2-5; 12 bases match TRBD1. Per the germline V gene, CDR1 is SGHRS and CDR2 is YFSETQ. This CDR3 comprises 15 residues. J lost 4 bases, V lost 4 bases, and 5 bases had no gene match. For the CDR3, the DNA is TGCGCCAGCAGCGCCGGGACAGGGGGCGGAGAGACCCAGTACTTC. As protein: CASSAGTGGGETQYF.

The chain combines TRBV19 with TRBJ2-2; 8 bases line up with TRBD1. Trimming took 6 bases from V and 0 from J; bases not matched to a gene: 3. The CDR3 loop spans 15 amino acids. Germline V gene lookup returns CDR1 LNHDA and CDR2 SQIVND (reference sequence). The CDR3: CASRGQAPNTGELFF. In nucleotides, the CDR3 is TGTGCCAGTAGGGGACAGGCCCCGAACACCGGGGAGCTGTTTTTT.

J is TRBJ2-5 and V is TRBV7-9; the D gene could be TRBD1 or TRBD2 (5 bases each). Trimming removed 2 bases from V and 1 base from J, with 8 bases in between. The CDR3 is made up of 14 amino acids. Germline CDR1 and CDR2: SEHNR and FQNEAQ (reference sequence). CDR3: CASSLNGAQETQYF. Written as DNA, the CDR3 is TGTGCCAGCAGCTTAAACGGGGCCCAAGAGACCCAGTACTTC.